Sequencing of this T cell receptor beta chain was carried out in a study of CD8+CD57+ T cells in acquired aplastic anemia. Patients picked for sequencing had shown CD8+CD57+ cell expansion detected by flow cytometry. Genomic DNA acted as the template from which TCR beta VDJ combination and CDR3 sequence profiling were carried out. TCRdb redid the calling of the reads with MiXCR, one entry per CDR3 protein. Of about 160,000 distinct CDR3 sequences in the sample, 45% to 50% were seen once. The V gene's germline CDR1 is GTSNPN and CDR2 SVGIG (reference sequence). This CDR3 has 13 residues. Between the trimmed V and J ends, which lost 0 bases and 3 bases, there was a span of 8 bases. A note on this clonotype: Its matching antigen is unknown.

Study-wide results and limits: Comparison of patients with controls identified nearly 30 shared CD8+ CDR3 sequences.

The rearrangement uses TRBV30 and TRBJ1-2; no clear D gene. The sequencing sample was made of sorted CD4+, CD8+, or CD8+CD57+ T cells (not recorded which) from PBMCs. This clonotype originated in a human donor with aplastic anemia. The CDR3 DNA reads as TGTGCCTGGAGTGTAAAAGGATACTATGGCTACACCTTC. This sequence encodes CAWSVKGYYGYTF.